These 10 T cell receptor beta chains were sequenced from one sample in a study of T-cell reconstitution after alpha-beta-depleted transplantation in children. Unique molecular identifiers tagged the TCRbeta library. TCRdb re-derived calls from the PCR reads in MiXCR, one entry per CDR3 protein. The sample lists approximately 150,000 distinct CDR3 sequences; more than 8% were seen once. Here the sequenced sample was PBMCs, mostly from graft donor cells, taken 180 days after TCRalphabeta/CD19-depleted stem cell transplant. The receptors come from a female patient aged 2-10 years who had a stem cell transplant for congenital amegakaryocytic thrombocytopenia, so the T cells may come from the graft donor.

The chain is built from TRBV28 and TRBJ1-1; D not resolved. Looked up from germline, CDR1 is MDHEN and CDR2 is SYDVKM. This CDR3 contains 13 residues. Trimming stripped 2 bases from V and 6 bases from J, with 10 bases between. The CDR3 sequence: CASSLHPVPEAFF. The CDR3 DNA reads TGTGCCAGCAGTTTACACCCCGTCCCTGAAGCTTTCTTT.

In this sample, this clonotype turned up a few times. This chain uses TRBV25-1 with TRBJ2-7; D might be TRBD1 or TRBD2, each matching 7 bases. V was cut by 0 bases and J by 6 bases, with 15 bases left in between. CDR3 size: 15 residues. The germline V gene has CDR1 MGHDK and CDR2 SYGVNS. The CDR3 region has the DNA TGTGCCAGCAGTGAATATTCGACAGGGAGGGGCGAGCAGTACTTC. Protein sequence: CASSEYSTGRGEQYF.

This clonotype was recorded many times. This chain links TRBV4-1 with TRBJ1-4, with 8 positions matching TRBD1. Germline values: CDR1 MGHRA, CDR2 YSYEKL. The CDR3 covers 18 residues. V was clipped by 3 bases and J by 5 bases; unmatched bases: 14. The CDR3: CASSQAPLRTGSNEKLFF. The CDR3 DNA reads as TGCGCCAGCAGCCAGGCCCCCCTTAGGACAGGGTCGAATGAAAAACTGTTTTTT.

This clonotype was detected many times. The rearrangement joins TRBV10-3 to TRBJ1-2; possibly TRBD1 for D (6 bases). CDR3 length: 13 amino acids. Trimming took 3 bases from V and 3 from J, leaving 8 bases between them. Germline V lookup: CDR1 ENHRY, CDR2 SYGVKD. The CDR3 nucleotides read TGTGCCATCAGTGACAGGGGAGACTATGGCTACACCTTC. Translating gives CAISDRGDYGYTF.

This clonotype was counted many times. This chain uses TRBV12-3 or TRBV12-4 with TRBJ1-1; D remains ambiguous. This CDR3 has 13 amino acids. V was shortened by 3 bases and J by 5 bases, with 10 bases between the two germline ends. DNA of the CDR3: TGTGCCAGCAGTTTCGTGGGTCGTACTGAAGCTTTCTTT. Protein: CASSFVGRTEAFF.

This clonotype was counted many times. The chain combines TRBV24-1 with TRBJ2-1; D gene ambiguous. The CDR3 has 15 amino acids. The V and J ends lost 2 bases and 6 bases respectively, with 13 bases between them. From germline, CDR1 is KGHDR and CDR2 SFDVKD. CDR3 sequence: CATSDYLDGPNEQFF. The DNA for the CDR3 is TGTGCCACCAGTGATTATTTGGACGGGCCCAATGAGCAGTTCTTC.

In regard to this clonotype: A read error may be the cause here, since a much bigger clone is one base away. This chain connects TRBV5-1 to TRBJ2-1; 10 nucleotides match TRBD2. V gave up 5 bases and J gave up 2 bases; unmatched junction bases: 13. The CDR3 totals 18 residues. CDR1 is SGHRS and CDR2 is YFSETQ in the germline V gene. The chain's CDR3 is CASRKGLAERRAYNEQFF. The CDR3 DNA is TGCGCCAGCAGGAAAGGACTAGCGGAGAGGAGGGCCTACAATGAGCAGTTCTTC.

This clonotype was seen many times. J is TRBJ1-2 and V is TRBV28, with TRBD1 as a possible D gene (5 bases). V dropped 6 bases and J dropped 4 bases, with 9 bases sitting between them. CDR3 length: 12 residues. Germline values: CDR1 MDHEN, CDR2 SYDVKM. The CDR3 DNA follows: TGTGCCAGCAGCCAAGGGGCCTATGGCTACACCTTC. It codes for CASSQGAYGYTF.

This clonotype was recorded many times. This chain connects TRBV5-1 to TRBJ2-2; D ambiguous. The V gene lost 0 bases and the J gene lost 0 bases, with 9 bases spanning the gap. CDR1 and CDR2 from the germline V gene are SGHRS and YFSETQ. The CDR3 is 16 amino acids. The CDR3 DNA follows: TGCGCCAGCAGCTTGGAACAGCAGGCGAACACCGGGGAGCTGTTTTTT. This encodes CASSLEQQANTGELFF.

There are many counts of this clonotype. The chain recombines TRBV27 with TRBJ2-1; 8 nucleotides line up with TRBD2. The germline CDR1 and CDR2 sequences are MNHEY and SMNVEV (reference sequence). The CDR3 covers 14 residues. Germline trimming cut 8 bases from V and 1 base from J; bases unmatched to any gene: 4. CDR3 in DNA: TGTGCCAGCCGAAGCGGGGGTTCCTACAATGAGCAGTTCTTC. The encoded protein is CASRSGGSYNEQFF.